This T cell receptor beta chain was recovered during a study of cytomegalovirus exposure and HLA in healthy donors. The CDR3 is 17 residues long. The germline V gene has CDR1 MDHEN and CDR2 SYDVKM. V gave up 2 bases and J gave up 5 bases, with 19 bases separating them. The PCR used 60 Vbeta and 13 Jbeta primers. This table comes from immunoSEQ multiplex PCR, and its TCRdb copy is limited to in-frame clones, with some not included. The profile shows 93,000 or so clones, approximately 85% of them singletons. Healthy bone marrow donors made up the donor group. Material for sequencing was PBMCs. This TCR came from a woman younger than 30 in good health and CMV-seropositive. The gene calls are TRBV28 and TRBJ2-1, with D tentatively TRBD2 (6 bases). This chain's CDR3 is CASSLRSWGVDNNEQFF. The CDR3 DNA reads TGTGCCAGCAGTTTACGATCCTGGGGGGTGGATAACAATGAGCAGTTCTTC. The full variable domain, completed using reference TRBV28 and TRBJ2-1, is DVKVTQSSRYLVKRTGEKVFLECVQDMDHENMFWYRQDPGLGLRLIYFSYDVKMKEKGDIPEGYSVSREKKERFSLILESASTNQTSMYLCASSLRSWGVDNNEQFFGPGTRLTVL.